These T cell receptor beta chains were read from a single sample in a study of PD-1 blockade in classical Hodgkin lymphoma. Sequencing was performed with immunoSEQ multiplex PCR; in TCRdb, only in-frame clones are kept and a portion is missing. Of 10,000 to 15,000 clones in the sample, more than 65% are singletons; the top ten hold approximately 25%. Sequenced material: CD8+ T cells from blood, taken at baseline. Receptor source: a human donor with classical Hodgkin lymphoma. Each CDR3 is given with its conserved first and last residue. A D gene is named only where the DNA matches it firmly. Rows may omit the clone size; those that give it use once, few, many or a size class.

clone_size	d_call	v_call	j_call	cdr3_aa	cdr3_nt
few	TRBD1	TRBV6-6	TRBJ1-2	CASSYLSTGLYGYTF	TGTGCCAGCAGTTACCTCTCGACAGGGCTCTATGGCTACACCTTC
.	TRBD1	TRBV6-5	TRBJ1-5	CASRSTGADQPQHF	TGTGCCAGCAGGTCGACAGGGGCCGATCAGCCCCAGCATTTT
.	.	TRBV19	TRBJ2-7	CASNNQGFNGEQYF	TGTGCCAGTAATAATCAAGGATTTAACGGCGAGCAGTACTTC
once	.	TRBV19	TRBJ2-7	CASSIDGGYPYEQYF	TGTGCCAGTAGTATAGATGGGGGGTACCCCTACGAGCAGTACTTC
.	TRBD1	TRBV7-9	TRBJ1-1	CASSDTWTGDTEAFF	TGTGCCAGCAGCGATACTTGGACAGGAGACACTGAAGCTTTCTTT
medium-sized	.	TRBV19	TRBJ2-1	CASAVYGEQFF	TGTGCCAGCGCAGTCTACGGTGAGCAGTTCTTC
.	.	TRBV4-3	TRBJ1-2	CASSPPAGNRGYTF	TGCGCCAGCAGCCCCCCCGCGGGGAATCGAGGCTACACCTTC
.	.	TRBV19	TRBJ2-1	CASRSYGGAPYNEQFF	TGTGCCAGTAGATCTTACGGGGGCGCCCCCTACAATGAGCAGTTCTTC
.	TRBD2	TRBV11-2	TRBJ2-3	CASSLGGGSTDTQYF	TGTGCCAGCAGCTTAGGCGGGGGAAGCACAGATACGCAGTATTTT
.	.	TRBV9	TRBJ1-1	CASSVSTNLEPAFF	TGTGCCAGCAGCGTTTCCACAAATCTCGAACCGGCTTTCTTT
.	TRBD1	TRBV7-9	TRBJ2-1	CASSYEDRGIGQFF	TGTGCCAGCAGCTACGAGGACAGGGGTATCGGGCAGTTCTTC
.	TRBD2	TRBV7-9	TRBJ2-3	CASSPLAGGQLDTQYF	TGTGCCAGCAGCCCATTAGCGGGGGGGCAGCTAGATACGCAGTATTTT
.	TRBD1	TRBV4-3	TRBJ1-2	CASSQDRTGGGWYGYTF	TGCGCCAGCAGCCAAGACCGGACAGGGGGGGGGTGGTATGGCTACACCTTC
.	.	TRBV19	TRBJ1-1	CASSLSWSTEAFF	TGTGCCAGTAGCTTGTCTTGGAGCACTGAAGCTTTCTTT
few	.	TRBV7-7	TRBJ1-2	CATLTPGHGYTF	TGTGCCACTCTTACCCCGGGGCACGGCTACACCTTC
.	TRBD2	TRBV7-9	TRBJ2-7	CASSGPGLALSEQYF	TGTGCCAGCAGCGGCCCGGGACTAGCCCTCAGCGAGCAGTACTTC
.	TRBD1	TRBV7-2	TRBJ2-7	CASSAPGQGFHEQYF	TGTGCCAGCAGCGCCCCGGGACAGGGTTTCCACGAGCAGTACTTC
.	TRBD1	TRBV6-5	TRBJ1-5	CASSYGGGASAQHF	TGTGCCAGCAGTTACGGAGGGGGCGCATCGGCCCAGCATTTT
.	.	TRBV13	TRBJ2-1	CASSLGQWGDEQFF	TGTGCCAGCAGCTTAGGCCAGTGGGGAGATGAGCAGTTCTTC
.	.	TRBV7-6	TRBJ1-1	CASSAPPGDTEAFF	TGTGCCAGCAGCGCTCCACCAGGGGACACTGAAGCTTTCTTT
.	.	TRBV7-3	TRBJ2-3	CASRSTDTQYF	TGTGCCAGCAGGTCGACAGATACGCAGTATTTT
.	.	TRBV5-1	TRBJ1-2	CASSWGHVGYTF	TGCGCCAGCAGCTGGGGACACGTTGGCTACACCTTC
.	.	TRBV21-1	TRBJ2-1	CASSRRGRSYNEQFF	TGTGCCAGCAGCCGCCGGGGTCGCTCCTACAATGAGCAGTTCTTC
.	.	TRBV11-2	TRBJ2-5	CASSLVWRGLETQYF	TGTGCCAGCAGCTTAGTATGGCGGGGGCTGGAGACCCAGTACTTC
.	TRBD1	TRBV5-1	TRBJ2-7	CASSWTGAHEQYF	TGCGCCAGCAGCTGGACAGGGGCTCACGAGCAGTACTTC
.	.	TRBV7-6	TRBJ1-4	CASSLASPNEKLFF	TGTGCCAGCAGCTTAGCGTCGCCTAATGAAAAACTGTTTTTT